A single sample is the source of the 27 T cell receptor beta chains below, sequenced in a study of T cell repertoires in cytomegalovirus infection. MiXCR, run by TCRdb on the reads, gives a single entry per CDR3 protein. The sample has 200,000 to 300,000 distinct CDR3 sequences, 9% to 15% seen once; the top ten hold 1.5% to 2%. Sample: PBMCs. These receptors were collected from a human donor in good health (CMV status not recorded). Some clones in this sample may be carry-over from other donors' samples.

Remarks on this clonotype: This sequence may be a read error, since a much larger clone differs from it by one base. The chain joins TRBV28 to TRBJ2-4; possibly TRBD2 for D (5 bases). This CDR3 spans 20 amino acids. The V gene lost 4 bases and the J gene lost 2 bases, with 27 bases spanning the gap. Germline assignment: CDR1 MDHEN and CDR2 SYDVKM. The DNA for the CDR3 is TGTGCCAGCAGTTCTCAACCGCTTGTTGGCAACCGAGGGACCAAAAACATTCAGTACTTC. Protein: CASSSQPLVGNRGTKNIQYF.

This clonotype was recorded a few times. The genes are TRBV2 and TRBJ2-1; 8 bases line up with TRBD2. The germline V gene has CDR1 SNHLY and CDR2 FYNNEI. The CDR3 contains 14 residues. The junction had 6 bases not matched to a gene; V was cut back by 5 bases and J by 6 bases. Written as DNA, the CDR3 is TGTGCCAGCAGTTTAGCGGGATTGGGCAATGAGCAGTTCTTC. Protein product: CASSLAGLGNEQFF. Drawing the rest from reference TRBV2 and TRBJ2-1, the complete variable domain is EPEVTQTPSHQVTQMGQEVILRCVPISNHLYFYWYRQILGQKVEFLVSFYNNEISEKSEIFDDQFSVERPDGSNFTLKIRSTKLEDSAMYFCASSLAGLGNEQFFGPGTRLTVL.

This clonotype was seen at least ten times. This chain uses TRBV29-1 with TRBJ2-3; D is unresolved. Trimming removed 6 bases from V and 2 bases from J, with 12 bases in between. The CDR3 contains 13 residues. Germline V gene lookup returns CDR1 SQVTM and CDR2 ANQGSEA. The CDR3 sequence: CSVSSVATDTQYF. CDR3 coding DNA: TGCAGCGTGTCGAGCGTGGCCACAGATACGCAGTATTTT.

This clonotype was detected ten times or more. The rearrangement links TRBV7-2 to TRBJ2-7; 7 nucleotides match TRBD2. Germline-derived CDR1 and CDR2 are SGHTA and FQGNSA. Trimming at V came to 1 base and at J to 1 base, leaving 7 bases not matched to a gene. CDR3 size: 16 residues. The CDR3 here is CASSLDGLGDSYEQYF. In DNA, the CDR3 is TGTGCCAGCAGCTTAGATGGACTAGGAGATTCCTACGAGCAGTACTTC.

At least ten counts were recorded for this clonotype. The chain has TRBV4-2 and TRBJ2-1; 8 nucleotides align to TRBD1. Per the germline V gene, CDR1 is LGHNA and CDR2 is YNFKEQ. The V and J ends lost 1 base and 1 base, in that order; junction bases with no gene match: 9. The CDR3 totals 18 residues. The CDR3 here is CASSQGKQGGLSYNEQFF. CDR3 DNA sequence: TGTGCCAGCAGCCAAGGGAAACAGGGGGGCCTATCCTACAATGAGCAGTTCTTC.

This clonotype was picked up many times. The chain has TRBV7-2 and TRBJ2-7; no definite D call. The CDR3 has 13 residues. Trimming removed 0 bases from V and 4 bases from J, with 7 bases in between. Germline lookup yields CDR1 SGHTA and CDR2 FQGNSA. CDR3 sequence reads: CASSLAALYEQYF. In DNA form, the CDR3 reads TGTGCCAGCAGCTTAGCGGCTTTGTACGAGCAGTACTTC. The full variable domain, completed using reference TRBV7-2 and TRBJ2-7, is GAGVSQSPSNKVTEKGKDVELRCDPISGHTALYWYRQSLGQGLEFLIYFQGNSAPDKSGLPSDRFSAERTGGSVSTLTIQRTQQEDSAVYLCASSLAALYEQYFGPGTRLTVT.

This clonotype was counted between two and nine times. In nucleotides, the CDR3 is TGCAGCGTTGTCCCAGACTACACTGAAGCTTTCTTT. It codes for CSVVPDYTEAFF. V and J are TRBV29-1 and TRBJ1-1; D is uncertain. The CDR3 has 12 amino acids. Trimming stripped 4 bases from V and 3 bases from J, with 9 bases between. Germline CDR1 and CDR2: SQVTM and ANQGSEA.

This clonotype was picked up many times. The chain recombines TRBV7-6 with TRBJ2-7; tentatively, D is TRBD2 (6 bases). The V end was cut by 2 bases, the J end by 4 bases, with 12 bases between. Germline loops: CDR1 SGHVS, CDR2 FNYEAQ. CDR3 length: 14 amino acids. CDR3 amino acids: CASSLRLGTYEQYF. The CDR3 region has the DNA TGTGCCAGCAGCTTACGTCTCGGGACTTACGAGCAGTACTTC.

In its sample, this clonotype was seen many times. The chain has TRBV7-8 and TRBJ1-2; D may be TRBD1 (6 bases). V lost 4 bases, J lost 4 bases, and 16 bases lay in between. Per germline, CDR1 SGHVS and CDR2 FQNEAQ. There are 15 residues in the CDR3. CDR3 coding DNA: TGTGCCAGCAGCTCTTACCCGACAGGACTCTATGGCTACACCTTC. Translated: CASSSYPTGLYGYTF.

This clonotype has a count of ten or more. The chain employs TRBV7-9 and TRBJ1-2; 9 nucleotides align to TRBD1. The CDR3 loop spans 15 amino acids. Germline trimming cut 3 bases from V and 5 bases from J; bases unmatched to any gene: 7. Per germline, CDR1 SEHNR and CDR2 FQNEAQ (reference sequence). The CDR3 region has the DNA TGTGCCAGCAGCTTCACGGGACAGGGTATATATGGCTACACCTTC. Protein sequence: CASSFTGQGIYGYTF.

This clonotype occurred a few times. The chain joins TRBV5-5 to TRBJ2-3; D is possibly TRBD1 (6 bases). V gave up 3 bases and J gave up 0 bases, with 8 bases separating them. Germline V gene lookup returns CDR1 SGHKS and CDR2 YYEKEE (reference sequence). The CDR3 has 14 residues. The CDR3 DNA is TGTGCCAGCAGCTCAGGGGATAGCACAGATACGCAGTATTTT. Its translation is CASSSGDSTDTQYF.

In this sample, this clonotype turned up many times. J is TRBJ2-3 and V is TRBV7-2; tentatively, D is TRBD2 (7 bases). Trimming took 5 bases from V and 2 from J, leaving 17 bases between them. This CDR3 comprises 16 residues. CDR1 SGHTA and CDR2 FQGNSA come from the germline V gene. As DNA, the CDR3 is TGTGCCAGCAGCCCTCTGGGGGGGGGGGCCACAGATACGCAGTATTTT. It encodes CASSPLGGGATDTQYF.

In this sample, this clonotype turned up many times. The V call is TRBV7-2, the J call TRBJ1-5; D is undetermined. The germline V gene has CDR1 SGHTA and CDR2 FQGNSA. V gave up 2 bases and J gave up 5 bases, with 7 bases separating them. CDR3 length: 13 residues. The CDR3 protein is CASSLYPYQPQHF. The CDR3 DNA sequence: TGTGCCAGCAGCTTATACCCGTATCAGCCCCAGCATTTT.

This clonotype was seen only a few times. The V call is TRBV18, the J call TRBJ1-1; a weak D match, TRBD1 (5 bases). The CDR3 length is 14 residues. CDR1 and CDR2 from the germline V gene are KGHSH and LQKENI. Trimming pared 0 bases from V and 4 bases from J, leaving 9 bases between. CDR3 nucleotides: TGTGCCAGCTCACCACCTACCAGGGCCACTGAAGCTTTCTTT. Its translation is CASSPPTRATEAFF.

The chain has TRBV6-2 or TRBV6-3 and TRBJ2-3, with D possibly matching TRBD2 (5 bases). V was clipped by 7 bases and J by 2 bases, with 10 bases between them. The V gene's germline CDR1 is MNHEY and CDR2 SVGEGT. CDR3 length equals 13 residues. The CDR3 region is CASKDSATDTQYF. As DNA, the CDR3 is TGTGCCAGCAAGGACTCCGCCACAGATACGCAGTATTTT.

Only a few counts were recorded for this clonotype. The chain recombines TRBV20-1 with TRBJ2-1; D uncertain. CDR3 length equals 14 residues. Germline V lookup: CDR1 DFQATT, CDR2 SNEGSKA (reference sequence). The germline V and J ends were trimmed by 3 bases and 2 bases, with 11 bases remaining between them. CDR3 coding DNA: TGCAGTGCTAGGCGTGCGGAGCCCTACAATGAGCAGTTCTTC. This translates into CSARRAEPYNEQFF.

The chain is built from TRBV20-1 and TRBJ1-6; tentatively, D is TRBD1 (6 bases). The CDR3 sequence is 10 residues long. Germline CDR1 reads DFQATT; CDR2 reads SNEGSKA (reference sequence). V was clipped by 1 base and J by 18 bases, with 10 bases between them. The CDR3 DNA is TGCAGTGCTAGAGCCCAGGGGCACCACTTT. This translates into CSARAQGHHF.

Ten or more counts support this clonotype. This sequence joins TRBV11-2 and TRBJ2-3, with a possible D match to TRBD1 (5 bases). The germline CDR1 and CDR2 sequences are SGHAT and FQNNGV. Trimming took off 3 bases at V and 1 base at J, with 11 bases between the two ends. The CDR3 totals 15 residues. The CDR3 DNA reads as TGTGCCAGCAGCTTGGGGCCTAAAGGCACAGATACGCAGTATTTT. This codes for CASSLGPKGTDTQYF. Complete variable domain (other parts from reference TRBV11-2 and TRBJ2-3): EAGVAQSPRYKIIEKRQSVAFWCNPISGHATLYWYQQILGQGPKLLIQFQNNGVVDDSQLPKDRFSAERLKGVDSTLKIQPAKLEDSAVYLCASSLGPKGTDTQYFGPGTRLTVL.

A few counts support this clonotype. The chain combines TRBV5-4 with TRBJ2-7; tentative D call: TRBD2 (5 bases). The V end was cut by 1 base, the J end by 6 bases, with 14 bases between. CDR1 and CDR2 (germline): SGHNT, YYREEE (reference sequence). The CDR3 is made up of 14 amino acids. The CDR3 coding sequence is TGTGCCAGCAGCTTGCTGGACTCCCTGGTCGAGCAGTACTTC. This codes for CASSLLDSLVEQYF. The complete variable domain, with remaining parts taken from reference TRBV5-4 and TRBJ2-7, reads ETGVTQSPTHLIKTRGQQVTLRCSSQSGHNTVSWYQQALGQGPQFIFQYYREEENGRGNFPPRFSGLQFPNYSSELNVNALELDDSALYLCASSLLDSLVEQYFGPGTRLTVT.

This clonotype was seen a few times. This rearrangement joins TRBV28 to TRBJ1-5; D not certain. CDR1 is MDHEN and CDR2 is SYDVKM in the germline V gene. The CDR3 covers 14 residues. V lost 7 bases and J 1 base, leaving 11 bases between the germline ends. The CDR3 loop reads CASTPSLSNQPQHF. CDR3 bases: TGTGCCAGCACCCCATCCCTGAGCAATCAGCCCCAGCATTTT.

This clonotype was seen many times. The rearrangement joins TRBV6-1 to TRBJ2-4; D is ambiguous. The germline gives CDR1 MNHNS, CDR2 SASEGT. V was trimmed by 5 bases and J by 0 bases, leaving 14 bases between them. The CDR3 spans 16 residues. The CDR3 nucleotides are TGTGCCAGCAGTCCCCAGCCGTCCCTAGCCAAAAACATTCAGTACTTC. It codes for CASSPQPSLAKNIQYF.

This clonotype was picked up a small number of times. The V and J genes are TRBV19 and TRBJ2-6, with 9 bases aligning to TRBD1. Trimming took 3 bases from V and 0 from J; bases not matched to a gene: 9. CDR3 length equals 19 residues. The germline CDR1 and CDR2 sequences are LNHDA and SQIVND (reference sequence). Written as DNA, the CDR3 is TGTGCCAGTAGTATTCCCACGGGACAGGGTCTCTCTGGGGCCAACGTCCTGACTTTC. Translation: CASSIPTGQGLSGANVLTF.

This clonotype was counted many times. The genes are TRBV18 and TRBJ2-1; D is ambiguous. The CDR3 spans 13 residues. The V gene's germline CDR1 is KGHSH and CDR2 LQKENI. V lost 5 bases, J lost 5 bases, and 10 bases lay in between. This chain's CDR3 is CASSAAPDNEQFF. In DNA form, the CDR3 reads TGTGCCAGCTCAGCGGCCCCAGACAATGAGCAGTTCTTC.

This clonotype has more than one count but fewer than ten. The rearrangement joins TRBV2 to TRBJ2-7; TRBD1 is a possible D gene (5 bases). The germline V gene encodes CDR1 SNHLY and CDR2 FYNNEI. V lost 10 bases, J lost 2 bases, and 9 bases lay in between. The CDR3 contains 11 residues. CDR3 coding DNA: TGTGCCACCAAAGGGGCCTACGAGCAGTACTTC. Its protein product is CATKGAYEQYF.

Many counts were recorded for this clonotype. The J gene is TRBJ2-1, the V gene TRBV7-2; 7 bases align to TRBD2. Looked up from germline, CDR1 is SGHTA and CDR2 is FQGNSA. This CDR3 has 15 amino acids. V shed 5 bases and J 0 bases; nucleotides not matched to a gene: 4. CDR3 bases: TGTGCCAGCAGCCCGCAGCGGGACTCCTACAATGAGCAGTTCTTC. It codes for CASSPQRDSYNEQFF.

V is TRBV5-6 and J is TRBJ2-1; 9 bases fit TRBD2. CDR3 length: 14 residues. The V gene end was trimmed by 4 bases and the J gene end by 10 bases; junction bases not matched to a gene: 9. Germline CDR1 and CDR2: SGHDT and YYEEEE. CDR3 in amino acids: CASSPFAGGREQFF. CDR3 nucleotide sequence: TGTGCCAGCAGCCCGTTTGCGGGGGGGCGAGAGCAGTTCTTC.

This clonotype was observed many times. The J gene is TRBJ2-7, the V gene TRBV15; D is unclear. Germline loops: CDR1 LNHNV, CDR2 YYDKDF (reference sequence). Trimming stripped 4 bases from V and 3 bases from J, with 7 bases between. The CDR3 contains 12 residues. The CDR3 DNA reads TGTGCCACCAGCAAAGCCGACTACGAGCAGTACTTC. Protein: CATSKADYEQYF.